Given below is one T cell receptor beta chain in context. The antigen remains undetermined. Profiling relied on immunoSEQ multiplex PCR, and the TCRdb table lists in-frame clones only, not all of them. Among under 1,900,000 clones, around 98.5% were seen once, and the ten largest hold around 0.38%. The record originates from a study of shared clonotypes between healthy human individuals. Study-level background: Donor ages ranged 18 to 49 years: a couple of women, a few men. General study findings and limits: Among the subsets, naive ones generally showed larger estimated richness than memory ones. Compared with clonotypes that all four donors shared, non-shared clonotypes had lower generation probabilities.

Among the donors, all were Caucasian adults who lived in Nashville, Tennessee. Per the germline V gene, CDR1 is SGDLS and CDR2 is YYNGEE. Trimming pared 7 bases from V and 5 bases from J, leaving 18 bases between. This CDR3 comprises 15 residues. The genes are TRBV9 and TRBJ2-2; D may be TRBD2 (6 bases). The sample comprised naive CD4+ T cells sorted from blood. The sample's subset: CD45RA+ positively selected. The sequence was collected from a man aged 30 to 45 in good health. DNA for the CDR3: TGTGCCAGCTCGGAGGGCAGCCCCCAGACCGGGGAGCTGTTTTTT. It encodes CASSEGSPQTGELFF.